Listed here are 27 T cell receptor beta chains from one sample, sequenced in a study of OX40 agonist ivuxolimab in advanced cancers. Clones were sequenced by immunoSEQ multiplex PCR, and TCRdb holds only the in-frame ones, with some missing. Here the sample spans about 48,000 clones, approximately 86% being singletons. Sequencing was performed on CD4+ or CD8+ T cells sorted from blood, taken in a trial of the OX40 agonist ivuxolimab. These receptors were collected from an adult with an advanced solid tumor such as melanoma, head and neck, liver or kidney cancer.

V and J are TRBV10-2 and TRBJ2-1; 7 nucleotides agree with TRBD2. After removal of 7 bases from V and 7 bases from J, the junction contained 7 bases not matched to a gene. The CDR3 has 13 amino acids. CDR1 and CDR2 (germline): WSHSY, SAAADI. The DNA of the CDR3 is TGCGCCAGCATCCTCCAGGGAGGGAATGAGCAGTTCTTC. Translated: CASILQGGNEQFF.

The chain couples TRBV19 to TRBJ2-2; tentatively, D is TRBD1 (5 bases). Germline V CDR1 and CDR2: LNHDA, SQIVND (reference sequence). The ends were cut back, 6 bases at V and 5 bases at J, with 19 bases in the middle. The CDR3 is 16 residues long. The CDR3 nucleotides read TGTGCCAGTAGGTCGGCTCGTGCAGGGTGGACCGGGGAGCTGTTTTTT. Translated, it gives CASRSARAGWTGELFF.

This clone was seen just once. V gene TRBV11-2 combines with J gene TRBJ1-2, with 8 positions matching TRBD1. CDR3 length: 18 amino acids. Germline V CDR1 and CDR2: SGHAT, FQNNGV. Trimming at V came to 2 bases and at J to 0 bases, leaving 11 bases not matched to a gene. The CDR3 loop reads CASSLSIVSTGANYGYTF. DNA of the CDR3: TGTGCCAGCAGCTTATCTATCGTTTCGACAGGGGCTAACTATGGCTACACCTTC.

The chain carries TRBV11-2 and TRBJ2-7, with 9 bases lining up with TRBD2. CDR1 SGHAT and CDR2 FQNNGV come from the germline V gene. The CDR3 has 17 amino acids. Losses at the gene ends were 0 bases for V and 2 bases for J; bases not matched to a gene: 8. For the CDR3, the DNA is TGTGCCAGCAGCTTAGATTTAGCGGGGGTTTTCCCCTACGAGCAGTACTTC. It translates to CASSLDLAGVFPYEQYF.

The V and J genes are TRBV7-3 and TRBJ2-1; TRBD2 is a possible D gene (6 bases). This CDR3 region has 15 residues. Trimming stripped 5 bases from V and 6 bases from J, with 17 bases between. The germline CDR1 and CDR2 sequences are SGHTA and FQGTGA. The CDR3 region is CASSETGTPGNEQFF. The DNA of the CDR3 is TGTGCCAGCAGCGAAACCGGGACTCCTGGCAATGAGCAGTTCTTC.

V usage is TRBV7-6 and J usage is TRBJ2-2, with no clear D. The CDR3 is 14 residues long. The V end lost 3 bases, the J end lost 7 bases, and 12 bases lay between the germline ends. CDR1 and CDR2 (germline): SGHVS, FNYEAQ. The CDR3 region has the DNA TGTGCCAGCAGCTTTGACCGCAGAGACGGGGAGCTGTTTTTT. Encoded protein: CASSFDRRDGELFF.

V gene TRBV5-1 combines with J gene TRBJ2-3; D gene uncertain. The CDR3 length is 14 residues. Germline CDR1 SGHRS, CDR2 YFSETQ. Trimming shortened V by 3 bases and J by 3 bases, and 11 bases separated the two germline ends. The CDR3 here is CASSSLSGTDTQYF. CDR3 DNA sequence: TGCGCCAGCAGCTCTCTTTCTGGAACAGATACGCAGTATTTT.

The chain carries TRBV9 and TRBJ2-7, with 7 positions matching TRBD1. Losses at the gene ends were 7 bases for V and 1 base for J; bases not matched to a gene: 5. The CDR3 has 13 residues. Germline lookup yields CDR1 SGDLS and CDR2 YYNGEE. As DNA, the CDR3 is TGTGCCAGCGCCGGGACAGTATCCTACGAGCAGTACTTC. Its protein is CASAGTVSYEQYF.

This chain connects TRBV29-1 to TRBJ1-2; D may be TRBD1 (6 bases). With 6 bases removed from V and 6 bases from J, the gap between germline ends came to 17 bases. This CDR3 spans 13 amino acids. The germline V gene encodes CDR1 SQVTM and CDR2 ANQGSEA. CDR3: CSVASGAQNGYTF. The CDR3 DNA is TGCAGCGTAGCCTCAGGGGCTCAGAATGGCTACACCTTC.

The gene calls are TRBV4-1 and TRBJ2-5; D possibly uses TRBD1 or TRBD2 (5 bases each). This CDR3 contains 16 residues. The V and J ends lost 4 bases and 5 bases respectively, with 20 bases between them. Germline CDR1 is MGHRA and CDR2 is YSYEKL. The CDR3 bases are TGCGCCAGCAGCCGGGGCAGCCGGGGTGGTGGGGAGACCCAGTACTTC. It specifies CASSRGSRGGGETQYF.

The chain carries TRBV7-9 and TRBJ1-1; tentative D call: TRBD1 (5 bases). The length of the CDR3 is 14 residues. Trimming shortened V by 3 bases and J by 1 base, and 9 bases separated the two germline ends. Germline CDR1 reads SEHNR; CDR2 reads FQNEAQ (reference sequence). This CDR3 reads CASSFRGENTEAFF. The DNA for the CDR3 is TGTGCCAGCAGCTTTCGAGGGGAGAACACTGAAGCTTTCTTT.

CDR3: CASSRTGLGSPLHF. The CDR3 bases are TGTGCCAGCAGCCGGACAGGGCTGGGGTCACCCCTCCACTTT. V usage is TRBV7-9 and J usage is TRBJ1-6, with 8 bases matching TRBD1. J was trimmed by 10 bases and V by 5 bases; bases with no gene match: 7. Germline V lookup: CDR1 SEHNR, CDR2 FQNEAQ (reference sequence). This CDR3 contains 14 residues.

This clone was counted a single time. The chain has TRBV30 and TRBJ1-5; 8 nucleotides line up with TRBD1. With 4 bases clipped from V and 4 bases from J, the junction kept 3 bases outside the gene matches. This CDR3 spans 13 amino acids. CDR1 is GTSNPN and CDR2 is SVGIG in the germline V gene (reference sequence). CDR3 loop: CAWNTGGNQPQHF. CDR3 in DNA: TGTGCCTGGAATACAGGGGGGAATCAGCCCCAGCATTTT. The full variable domain, in which reference TRBV30 and TRBJ1-5 provide the parts outside the CDR3, is SQTIHQWPATLVQPVGSPLSLECTVEGTSNPNLYWYRQAAGRGLQLLFYSVGIGQISSEVPQNLSASRPQDRQFILSSKKLLLSDSGFYLCAWNTGGNQPQHFGDGTRLSIL.

The chain uses TRBV28 and TRBJ1-5; no reliable D call. This CDR3 comprises 12 residues. Per germline, CDR1 MDHEN and CDR2 SYDVKM. The V and J ends lost 3 bases and 11 bases respectively, with 11 bases between them. This CDR3 reads CASSFLGEAQHF. CDR3 coding DNA: TGTGCCAGCAGTTTCCTTGGAGAAGCCCAGCATTTT.

This sequence joins TRBV7-9 and TRBJ2-7; D may match TRBD1 or TRBD2 (5 bases each). V shed 4 bases and J shed 0 bases, with 13 bases lying between them. The CDR3 length is 15 residues. The germline gives CDR1 SEHNR, CDR2 FQNEAQ (reference sequence). As DNA, the CDR3 is TGTGCCAGCAGCTACTCGGGACGGAGCTCCTACGAGCAGTACTTC. This encodes CASSYSGRSSYEQYF.

The chain combines TRBV6-1 with TRBJ1-5, with 12 bases that match TRBD1. The junction had 3 bases not matched to a gene; V was cut back by 4 bases and J by 5 bases. Per germline, CDR1 MNHNS and CDR2 SASEGT. This CDR3 region has 15 residues. CDR3: CASSAGDRGHQPQHF. The CDR3 bases are TGTGCCAGCAGTGCCGGGGACAGGGGGCATCAGCCCCAGCATTTT.

V usage is TRBV27 and J usage is TRBJ2-2; 7 bases match TRBD2. The CDR3 runs to 15 residues. V lost 8 bases and J lost 3; bases outside the gene matches: 9. Per germline, CDR1 MNHEY and CDR2 SMNVEV (reference sequence). Here the CDR3 reads CASPPWEGYTGELFF. As DNA, the CDR3 is TGTGCCAGCCCCCCGTGGGAGGGATACACCGGGGAGCTGTTTTTT.

The rearrangement links TRBV7-2 to TRBJ2-4; 8 bases fit TRBD2. This CDR3 has 15 amino acids. Trimming took 5 bases from V and 6 from J; bases not matched to a gene: 9. Germline loops: CDR1 SGHTA, CDR2 FQGNSA. CDR3 sequence (DNA): TGTGCCAGCAGCCCGGGGGGGCTAGCTAGAAACATTCAGTACTTC. Its translation is CASSPGGLARNIQYF.

The chain employs TRBV21-1 and TRBJ2-7. TRBV21-1 counts as a pseudogene. CDR3 length: 18 residues. The CDR3 nucleotides read TGTGCCAGCAGCAAAATCCGCCCGGTCCAGCATCCCTCCTACGAGCAGTACTTC. This codes for CASSKIRPVQHPSYEQYF.

The chain joins TRBV15 to TRBJ1-2; the D gene is possibly TRBD1 (6 bases). The CDR3 is made up of 15 amino acids. With 2 bases removed from V and 4 bases from J, the gap between germline ends came to 14 bases. The germline CDR1 and CDR2 sequences are LNHNV and YYDKDF (reference sequence). CDR3 protein: CATSRITGLTYGYTF. CDR3 nucleotide sequence: TGTGCCACCAGCAGAATAACAGGGCTTACCTATGGCTACACCTTC.

The chain joins TRBV5-8 to TRBJ1-3; TRBD1 aligns across 8 bases. The germline V gene has CDR1 SGHTS and CDR2 YDEGEE. V gave up 5 bases and J gave up 0 bases; unmatched junction bases: 7. The CDR3 has 16 residues. The CDR3 loop reads CASRTTGVGSGNTIYF. The CDR3 DNA sequence: TGTGCCAGCAGAACGACAGGGGTGGGCTCTGGAAACACCATATATTTT.

The CDR3, as DNA: TGCGCCAGCAGCCCGGGACAGGGGAGCGTGCAGTACTTC. This sequence encodes CASSPGQGSVQYF. J is TRBJ2-7 and V is TRBV10-1; TRBD1 matches at 10 bases. The ends lost 6 bases at V and 9 bases at J; junction bases unmatched: 8. The CDR3 sequence is 13 residues long. CDR1 and CDR2 from the germline V gene are WNHNN and SYGVQD (reference sequence).

The V gene is TRBV11-2, the J gene TRBJ1-1; 10 bases agree with TRBD1. V shed 5 bases, J shed 1 base, and the junction held 4 bases outside the gene matches. Germline V gene sequence: CDR1 SGHAT, CDR2 FQNNGV. This CDR3 region has 15 residues. The CDR3 nucleotides are TGTGCCAGCAGCCCACGGACAGGGGGGAACACTGAAGCTTTCTTT. This sequence encodes CASSPRTGGNTEAFF.

The chain recombines TRBV11-3 with TRBJ2-1; D is tentatively TRBD1 or TRBD2 (5 bases each). With 5 bases removed from V and 5 bases from J, the gap between germline ends came to 13 bases. CDR1 and CDR2 (germline): SGHNT, YENEEA. The CDR3 consists of 14 residues. CDR3 protein: CASSDGTSNNEQFF. Here the CDR3 DNA reads TGTGCCAGCAGCGACGGGACCAGTAACAATGAGCAGTTCTTC.

This chain links TRBV18 with TRBJ1-3, with D unresolved. Germline values: CDR1 KGHSH, CDR2 LQKENI. The V end lost 0 bases, the J end lost 0 bases, and 9 bases lay between the germline ends. This CDR3 has 16 residues. The CDR3 is CASSPPQPSSGNTIYF. The CDR3 region has the DNA TGTGCCAGCTCACCACCTCAGCCGAGCTCTGGAAACACCATATATTTT.

This clone was counted once. The CDR3 coding sequence is TGCGCCAGCAGTCAGGGGGACTCTGGCTACACCTTC. Its translation: CASSQGDSGYTF. The chain has TRBV10-2 and TRBJ1-2, with 7 positions matching TRBD1. The CDR3 consists of 12 residues. From germline, CDR1 is WSHSY and CDR2 SAAADI. The trim removed 5 bases at V and 7 bases at J, leaving 4 bases unmatched.

CDR3 in amino acids: CASSLISDTEAFF. CDR3 coding DNA: TGTGCCAGCAGCTTAATCTCGGACACTGAAGCTTTCTTT. The chain recombines TRBV11-1 with TRBJ1-1, with unresolved D. The V gene's germline CDR1 is SGHAT and CDR2 FQDESV (reference sequence). V lost 2 bases and J 3 bases, leaving 7 bases between the germline ends. The CDR3 length is 13 residues.